The entry that follows covers one T cell receptor (beta chain) sequence. The sample holds one count of this clone. Its antigen is not yet known. Base-call qualities are not available, and no considerably larger clone is one nucleotide away. The sample comes from a study of cytomegalovirus exposure and HLA in healthy donors (dated by TCRdb to the late 2010s). The study in broad terms: A later analysis indicated that the 120 or so validation repertoires were generated on the platform also employed for the 670 or so repertoires of the first cohort. The study was designed to test whether signatures of past pathogen exposure could be identified by cataloging public T cell receptors. In addition to the first cohort of around 670 subjects, a separate validation cohort of some 120 different subjects was used. To predict cytomegalovirus infection status, the study brought together high-throughput TCR immunosequencing, statistical association of individual TCRs with disease status, and machine learning.

The library was produced with the immunoSEQ multiplex PCR assay. The authors processed their data as follows. To diagnose cytomegalovirus status from the catalog of TCR beta chain sequences, a statistical classification framework was built. The source is immuneACCESS, and TCRdb retained only in-frame sequences with V and J called. Part of the clones is not carried over; for the studies checked, unresolved V genes explain less than half of this, and the remainder is unexplained. That table is the source of V, J and clone size, and D and trimming were worked out from the DNA. This sample has more than 250,000 clones in its table, and around 90% of those were observed once. Of the sample, around 3.3% falls within the top ten clones. The donors belonged to the validation cohort of around 130 subjects, which was separate from the approximately 700-subject first cohort. What the work shows at the level of the full study, not this receptor alone: While some public TCRs were present in many individuals, most TCR sequences turned up only very rarely across donors. In the study, some 160 TCR beta chains were listed as associated with cytomegalovirus. According to the authors, the approach could potentially be generalized to other disease states and immunological phenotypes. Of the cluster scores, 85% to 95% were above 0 in a later analysis, which found that TCRs clustered in the first cohort also tended to co-occur in the approximately 120 validation repertoires. A later analysis had no HLA typing for the validation cohort, so co-occurrence there was scored across all 120 or so repertoires. The classifier was reported to diagnose cytomegalovirus status with high specificity and sensitivity in both the original and validation cohorts. Three of the identified cytomegalovirus-associated TCR beta chains were confirmed in vitro to be specific for cytomegalovirus antigens.

The receptor's source is a woman in her 30s in good health and CMV-seronegative. The sample was PBMCs.

The sequence in DNA is TGCGCCAGCGGCCTTAACAGGGGACCCTACGAGCAGTACTTC. Its translation is CASGLNRGPYEQYF. The chain couples TRBV5-1 to TRBJ2-7; 7 junctional bases match TRBD1. The V end gives up 7 bases and the J end 2 bases, leaving 9 bases in the junction not matched to a gene. The germline V gene provides CDR1 SGHRS and CDR2 YFSETQ. The CDR3 measures 14 amino acids from cysteine to phenylalanine. Only the CDR3 part of the read is kept: 42 bases, read in frame from the first base.